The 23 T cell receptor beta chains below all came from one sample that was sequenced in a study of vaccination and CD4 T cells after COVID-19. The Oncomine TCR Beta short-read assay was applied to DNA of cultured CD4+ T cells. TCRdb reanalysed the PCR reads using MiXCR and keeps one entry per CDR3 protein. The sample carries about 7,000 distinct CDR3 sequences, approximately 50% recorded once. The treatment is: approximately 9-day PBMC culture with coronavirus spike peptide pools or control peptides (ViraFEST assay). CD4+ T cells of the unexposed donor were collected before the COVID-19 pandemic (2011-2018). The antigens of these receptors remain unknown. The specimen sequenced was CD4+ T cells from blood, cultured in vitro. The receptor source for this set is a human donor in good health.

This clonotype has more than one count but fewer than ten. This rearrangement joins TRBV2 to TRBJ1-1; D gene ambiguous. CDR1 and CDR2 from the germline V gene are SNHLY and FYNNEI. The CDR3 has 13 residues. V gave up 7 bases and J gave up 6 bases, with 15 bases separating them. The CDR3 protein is CASILYSGAEAFF. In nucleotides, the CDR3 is TGTGCCAGCATTTTGTATTCAGGCGCTGAAGCTTTCTTT.

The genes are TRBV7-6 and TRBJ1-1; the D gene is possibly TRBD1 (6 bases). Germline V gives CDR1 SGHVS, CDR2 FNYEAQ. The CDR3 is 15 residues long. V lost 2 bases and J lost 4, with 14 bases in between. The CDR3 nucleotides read TGTGCCAGCAGCTTACACCTAAACAGGGTCACTGAAGCTTTCTTT. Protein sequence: CASSLHLNRVTEAFF. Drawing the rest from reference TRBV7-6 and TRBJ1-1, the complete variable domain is GAGVSQSPRYKVTKRGQDVALRCDPISGHVSLYWYRQALGQGPEFLTYFNYEAQQDKSGLPNDRFSAERPEGSISTLTIQRTEQRDSAMYRCASSLHLNRVTEAFFGQGTRLTVV.

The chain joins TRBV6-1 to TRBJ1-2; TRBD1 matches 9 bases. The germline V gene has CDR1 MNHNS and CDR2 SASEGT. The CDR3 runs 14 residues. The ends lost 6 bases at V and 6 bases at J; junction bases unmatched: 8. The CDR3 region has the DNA TGTGCCAGCAGCTCGGGACAGGGAAGACATGGCTACACCTTC. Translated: CASSSGQGRHGYTF.

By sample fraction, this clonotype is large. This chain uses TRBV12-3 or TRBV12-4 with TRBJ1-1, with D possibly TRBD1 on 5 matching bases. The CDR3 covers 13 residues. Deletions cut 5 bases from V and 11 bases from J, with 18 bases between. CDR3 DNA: TGTGCCAGCAGTACTCAGGGTCCCCTTGGGGCTTTCTTT. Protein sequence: CASSTQGPLGAFF.

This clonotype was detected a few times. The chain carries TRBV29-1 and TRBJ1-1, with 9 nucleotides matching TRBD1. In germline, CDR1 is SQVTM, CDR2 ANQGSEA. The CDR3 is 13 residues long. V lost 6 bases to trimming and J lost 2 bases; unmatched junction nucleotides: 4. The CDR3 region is CSVSTGGNTEAFF. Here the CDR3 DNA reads TGCAGCGTATCGACAGGGGGTAACACTGAAGCTTTCTTT.

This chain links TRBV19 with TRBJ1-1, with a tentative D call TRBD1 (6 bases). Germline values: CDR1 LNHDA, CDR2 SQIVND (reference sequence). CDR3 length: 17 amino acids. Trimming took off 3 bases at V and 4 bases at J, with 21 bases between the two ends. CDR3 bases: TGTGCCAGTAGTATCCGGCAGGGGAGGCCCTGGGGCACTGAAGCTTTCTTT. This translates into CASSIRQGRPWGTEAFF.

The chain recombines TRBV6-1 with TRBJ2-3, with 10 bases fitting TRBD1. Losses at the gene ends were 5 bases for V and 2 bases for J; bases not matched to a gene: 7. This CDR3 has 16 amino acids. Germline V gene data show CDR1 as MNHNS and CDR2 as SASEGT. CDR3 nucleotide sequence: TGTGCCAGCAGTCCACGACAGGGGGCGGTCACAGATACGCAGTATTTT. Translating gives CASSPRQGAVTDTQYF.

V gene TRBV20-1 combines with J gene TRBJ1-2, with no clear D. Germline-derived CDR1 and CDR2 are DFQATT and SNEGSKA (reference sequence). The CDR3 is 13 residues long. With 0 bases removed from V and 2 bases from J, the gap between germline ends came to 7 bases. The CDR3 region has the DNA TGCAGTGCTAGAGATCCACAGAACTATGGCTACACCTTC. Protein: CSARDPQNYGYTF.

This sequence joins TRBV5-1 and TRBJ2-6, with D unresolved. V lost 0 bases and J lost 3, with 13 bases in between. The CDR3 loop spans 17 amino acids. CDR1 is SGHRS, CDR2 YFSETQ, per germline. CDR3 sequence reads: CASSLASLGLGANVLTF. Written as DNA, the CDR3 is TGCGCCAGCAGCTTGGCCAGCCTGGGCCTTGGGGCCAACGTCCTGACTTTC.

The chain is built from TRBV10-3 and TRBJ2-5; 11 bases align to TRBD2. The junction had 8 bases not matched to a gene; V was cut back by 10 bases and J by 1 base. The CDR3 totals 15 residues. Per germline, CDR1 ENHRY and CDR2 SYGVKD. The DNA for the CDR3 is TGTGCCAGCCGACTAGCGGGGAGAATCCAAGAGACCCAGTACTTC. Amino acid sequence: CASRLAGRIQETQYF.

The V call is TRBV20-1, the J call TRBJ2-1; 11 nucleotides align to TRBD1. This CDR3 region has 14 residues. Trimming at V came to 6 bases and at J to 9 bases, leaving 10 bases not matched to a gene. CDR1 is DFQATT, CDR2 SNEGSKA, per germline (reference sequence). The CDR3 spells CSAAGTGGRSEQFF. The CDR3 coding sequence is TGCAGTGCCGCCGGGACAGGGGGACGTAGTGAGCAGTTCTTC.

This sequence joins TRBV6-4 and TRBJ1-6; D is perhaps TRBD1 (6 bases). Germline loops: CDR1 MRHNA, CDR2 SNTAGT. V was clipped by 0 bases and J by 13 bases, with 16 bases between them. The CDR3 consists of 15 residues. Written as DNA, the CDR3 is TGTGCCAGCAGTGACTCCTGGAGGGGGGATACCCCCCTCCACTTT. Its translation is CASSDSWRGDTPLHF.

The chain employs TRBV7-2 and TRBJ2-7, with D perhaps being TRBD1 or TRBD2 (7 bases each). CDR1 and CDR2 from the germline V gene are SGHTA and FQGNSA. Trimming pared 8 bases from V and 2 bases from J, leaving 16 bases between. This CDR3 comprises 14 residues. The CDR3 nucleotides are TGTGCCAGCGGCTGGACAGGACTAGCCTACGAGCAGTACTTC. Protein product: CASGWTGLAYEQYF.

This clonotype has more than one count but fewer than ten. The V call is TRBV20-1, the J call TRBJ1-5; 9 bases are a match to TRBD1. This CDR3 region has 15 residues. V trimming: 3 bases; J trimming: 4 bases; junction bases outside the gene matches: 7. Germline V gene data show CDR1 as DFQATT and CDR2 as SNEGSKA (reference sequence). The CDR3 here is CSASFGTGRNQPQHF. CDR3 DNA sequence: TGCAGTGCTAGTTTTGGGACAGGGAGGAATCAGCCCCAGCATTTT.

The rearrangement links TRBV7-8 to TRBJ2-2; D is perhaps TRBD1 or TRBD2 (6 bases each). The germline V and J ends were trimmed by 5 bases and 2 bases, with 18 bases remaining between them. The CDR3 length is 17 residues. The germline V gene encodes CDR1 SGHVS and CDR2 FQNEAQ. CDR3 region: CASSPDELGGNTGELFF. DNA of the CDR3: TGTGCCAGCAGCCCGGATGAATTGGGGGGCAACACCGGGGAGCTGTTTTTT. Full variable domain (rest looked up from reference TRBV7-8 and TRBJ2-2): GAGVSQSPRYKVAKRGQDVALRCDPISGHVSLFWYQQALGQGPEFLTYFQNEAQLDKSGLPSDRFFAERPEGSVSTLKIQRTQQEDSAVYLCASSPDELGGNTGELFFGEGSRLTVL.

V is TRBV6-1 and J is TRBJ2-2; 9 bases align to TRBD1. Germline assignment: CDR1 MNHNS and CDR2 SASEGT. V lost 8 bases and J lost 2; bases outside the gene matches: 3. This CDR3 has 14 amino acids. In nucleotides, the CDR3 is TGTGCCAGCGGACAGGGGCAAAACACCGGGGAGCTGTTTTTT. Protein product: CASGQGQNTGELFF.

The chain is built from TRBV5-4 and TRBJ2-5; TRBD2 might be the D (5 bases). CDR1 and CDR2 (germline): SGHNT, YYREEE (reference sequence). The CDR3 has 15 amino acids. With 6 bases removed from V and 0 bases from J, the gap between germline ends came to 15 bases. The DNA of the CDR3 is TGTGCCAGCACCCTTGGACTGACACACCAAGAGACCCAGTACTTC. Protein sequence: CASTLGLTHQETQYF. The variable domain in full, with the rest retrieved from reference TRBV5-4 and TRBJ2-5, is ETGVTQSPTHLIKTRGQQVTLRCSSQSGHNTVSWYQQALGQGPQFIFQYYREEENGRGNFPPRFSGLQFPNYSSELNVNALELDDSALYLCASTLGLTHQETQYFGPGTRLLVL.

The CDR3 is CATAHQHPGDTEAFF. The CDR3, as DNA: TGTGCCACCGCCCATCAACACCCTGGGGACACTGAAGCTTTCTTT. The genes are TRBV6-1 and TRBJ1-1, with D unclear. This CDR3 is built from 15 residues. Germline lookup yields CDR1 MNHNS and CDR2 SASEGT. Trimming removed 10 bases from V and 3 bases from J, with 21 bases in between.

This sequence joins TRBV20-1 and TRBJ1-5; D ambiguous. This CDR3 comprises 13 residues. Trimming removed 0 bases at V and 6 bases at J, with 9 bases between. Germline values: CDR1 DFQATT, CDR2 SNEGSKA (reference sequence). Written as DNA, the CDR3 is TGCAGTGCTAGAGACGGGCCGGGTCAGCCCCAGCATTTT. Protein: CSARDGPGQPQHF.

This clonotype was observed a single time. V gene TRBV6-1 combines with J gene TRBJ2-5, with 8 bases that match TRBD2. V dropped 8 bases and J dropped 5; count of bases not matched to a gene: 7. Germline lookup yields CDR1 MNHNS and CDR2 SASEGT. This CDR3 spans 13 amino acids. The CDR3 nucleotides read TGTGCCAGCGGGTTAGCGGGGCCGGAGACCCAGTACTTC. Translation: CASGLAGPETQYF.

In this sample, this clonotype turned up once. The CDR3 spells CASSPGDSSWQPQHF. CDR3 nucleotides: TGTGCCAGTAGTCCCGGGGACAGTTCTTGGCAGCCCCAGCATTTT. This chain connects TRBV19 to TRBJ1-5, with TRBD1 matching over 7 bases. V trimming: 5 bases; J trimming: 7 bases; junction bases outside the gene matches: 11. Germline V gene lookup returns CDR1 LNHDA and CDR2 SQIVND (reference sequence). The CDR3 is 15 amino acids. Together with reference TRBV19 and TRBJ1-5, the CDR3 gives the full variable domain: DGGITQSPKYLFRKEGQNVTLSCEQNLNHDAMYWYRQDPGQGLRLIYYSQIVNDFQKGDIAEGYSVSREKKESFPLTVTSAQKNPTAFYLCASSPGDSSWQPQHFGDGTRLSIL.

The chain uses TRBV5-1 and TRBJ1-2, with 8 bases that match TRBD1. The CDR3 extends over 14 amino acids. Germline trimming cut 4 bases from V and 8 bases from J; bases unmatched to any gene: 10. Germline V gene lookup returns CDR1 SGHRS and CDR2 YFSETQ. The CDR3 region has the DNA TGCGCCAGCAGCCTAGGGGGGACAGGCTTAGGCTACACCTTC. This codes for CASSLGGTGLGYTF.

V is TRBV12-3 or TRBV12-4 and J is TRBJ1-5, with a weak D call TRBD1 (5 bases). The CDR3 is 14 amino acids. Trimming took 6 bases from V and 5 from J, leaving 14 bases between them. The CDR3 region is CASSSRGDYQPQHF. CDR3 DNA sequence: TGTGCCAGCAGCTCCCGAGGGGACTATCAGCCCCAGCATTTT.